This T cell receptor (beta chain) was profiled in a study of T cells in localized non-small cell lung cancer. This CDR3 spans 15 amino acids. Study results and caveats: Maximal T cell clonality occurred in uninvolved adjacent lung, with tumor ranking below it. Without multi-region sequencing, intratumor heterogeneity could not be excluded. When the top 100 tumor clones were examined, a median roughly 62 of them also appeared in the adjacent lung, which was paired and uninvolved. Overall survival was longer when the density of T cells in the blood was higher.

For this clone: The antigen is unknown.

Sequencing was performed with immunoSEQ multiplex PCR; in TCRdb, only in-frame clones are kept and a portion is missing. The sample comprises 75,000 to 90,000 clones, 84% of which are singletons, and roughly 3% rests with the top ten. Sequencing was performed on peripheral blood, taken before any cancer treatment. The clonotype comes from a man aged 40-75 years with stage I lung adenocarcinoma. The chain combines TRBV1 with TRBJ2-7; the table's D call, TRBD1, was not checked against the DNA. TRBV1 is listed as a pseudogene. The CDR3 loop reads CTSSQGAGDSYEQYF. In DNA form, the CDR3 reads TGCACCAGCAGCCAAGGAGCAGGGGACTCCTACGAGCAGTACTTC.